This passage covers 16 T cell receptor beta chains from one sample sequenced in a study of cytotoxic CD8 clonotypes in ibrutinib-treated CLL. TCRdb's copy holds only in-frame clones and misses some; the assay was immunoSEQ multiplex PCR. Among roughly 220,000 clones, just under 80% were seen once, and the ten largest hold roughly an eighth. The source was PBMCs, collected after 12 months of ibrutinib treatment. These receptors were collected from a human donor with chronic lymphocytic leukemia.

The CDR3 sequence: CASRGPGTSGVNEQFF. CDR3 nucleotide sequence: TGCGCCAGCAGGGGTCCGGGGACTAGCGGGGTCAATGAGCAGTTCTTC. The chain has TRBV5-1 and TRBJ2-1; 13 nucleotides match TRBD2. The J segment lost 6 bases and the V segment lost 5 bases, leaving 8 bases of the junction unmatched. CDR3 length equals 16 residues. In germline, CDR1 is SGHRS, CDR2 YFSETQ.

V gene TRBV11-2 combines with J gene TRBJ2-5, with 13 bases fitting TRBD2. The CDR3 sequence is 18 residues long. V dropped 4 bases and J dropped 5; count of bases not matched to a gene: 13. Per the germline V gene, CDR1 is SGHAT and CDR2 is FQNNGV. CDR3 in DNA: TGTGCCAGCAGCTCCCTAAGACTAGCGGGAGGTATGGGGGAGACCCAGTACTTC. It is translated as CASSSLRLAGGMGETQYF.

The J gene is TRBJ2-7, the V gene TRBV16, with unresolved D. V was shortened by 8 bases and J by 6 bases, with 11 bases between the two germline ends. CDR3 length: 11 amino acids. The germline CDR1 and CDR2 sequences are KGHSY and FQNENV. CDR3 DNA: TGTGCCAGCTCTCGGCCCCCCGAGCAGTACTTC. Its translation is CASSRPPEQYF.

CDR3 residues: CASSLWQGSYEQYF. For the CDR3, the DNA is TGTGCCAGCAGTTTATGGCAGGGTTCCTACGAGCAGTACTTC. This chain connects TRBV27 to TRBJ2-7; maybe TRBD1 (5 bases). V lost 1 base to trimming and J lost 1 base, with 8 bases between them. The CDR3 is 14 amino acids. Germline CDR1 is MNHEY and CDR2 is SMNVEV (reference sequence).

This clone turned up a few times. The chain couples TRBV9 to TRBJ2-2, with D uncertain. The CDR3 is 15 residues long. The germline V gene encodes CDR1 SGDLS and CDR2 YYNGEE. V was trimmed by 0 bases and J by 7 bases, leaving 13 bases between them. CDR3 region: CASSVVPLLGGELFF. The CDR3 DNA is TGTGCCAGCAGCGTAGTTCCACTCCTCGGCGGGGAGCTGTTTTTT.

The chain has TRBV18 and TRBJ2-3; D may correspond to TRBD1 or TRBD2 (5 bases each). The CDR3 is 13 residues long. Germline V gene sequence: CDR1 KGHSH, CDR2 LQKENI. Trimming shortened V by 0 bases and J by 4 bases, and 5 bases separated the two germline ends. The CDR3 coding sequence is TGTGCCAGCTCACCACCGGGACCAGATACGCAGTATTTT. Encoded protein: CASSPPGPDTQYF.

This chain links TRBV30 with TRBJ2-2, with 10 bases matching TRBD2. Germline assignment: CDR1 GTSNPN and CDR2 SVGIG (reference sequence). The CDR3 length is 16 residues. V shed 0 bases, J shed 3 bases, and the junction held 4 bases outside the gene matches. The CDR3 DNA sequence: TGTGCCTGGAGTGTTCTAGCGGGGGCGTACACCGGGGAGCTGTTTTTT. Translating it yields CAWSVLAGAYTGELFF.

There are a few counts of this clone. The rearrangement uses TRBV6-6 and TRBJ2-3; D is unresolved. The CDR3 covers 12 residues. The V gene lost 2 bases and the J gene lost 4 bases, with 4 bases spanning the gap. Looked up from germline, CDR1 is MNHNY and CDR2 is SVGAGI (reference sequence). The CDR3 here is CASSYAADTQYF. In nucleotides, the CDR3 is TGTGCCAGCAGTTACGCGGCAGATACGCAGTATTTT.

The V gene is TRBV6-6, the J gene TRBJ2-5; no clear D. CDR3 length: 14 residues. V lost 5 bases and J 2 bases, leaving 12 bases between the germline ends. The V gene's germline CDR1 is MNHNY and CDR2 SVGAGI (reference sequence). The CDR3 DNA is TGTGCCAGCAGTCTAGGGTGGCGGCAAGAGACCCAGTACTTC. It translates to CASSLGWRQETQYF.

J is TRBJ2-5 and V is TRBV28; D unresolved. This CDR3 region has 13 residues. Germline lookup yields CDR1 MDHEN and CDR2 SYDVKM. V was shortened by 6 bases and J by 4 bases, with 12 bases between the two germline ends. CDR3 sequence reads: CASRDRMLETQYF. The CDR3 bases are TGTGCCAGCAGAGACCGAATGTTAGAGACCCAGTACTTC.

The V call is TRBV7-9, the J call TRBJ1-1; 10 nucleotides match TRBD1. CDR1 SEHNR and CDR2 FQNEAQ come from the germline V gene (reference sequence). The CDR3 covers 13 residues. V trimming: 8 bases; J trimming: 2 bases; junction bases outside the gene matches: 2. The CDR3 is CASGDRGNTEAFF. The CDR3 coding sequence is TGTGCCAGCGGGGACAGGGGCAACACTGAAGCTTTCTTT.

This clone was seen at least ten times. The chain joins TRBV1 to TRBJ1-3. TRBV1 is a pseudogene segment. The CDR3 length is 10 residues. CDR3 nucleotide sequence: TGCACCAGCATTGGAAACACCATATATTTT. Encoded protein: CTSIGNTIYF.

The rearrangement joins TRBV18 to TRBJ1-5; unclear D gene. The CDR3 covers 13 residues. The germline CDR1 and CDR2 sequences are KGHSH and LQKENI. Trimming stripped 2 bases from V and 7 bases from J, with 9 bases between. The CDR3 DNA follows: TGTGCCAGCTCACCAGGGGTTGAGCAGCCCCAGCATTTT. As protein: CASSPGVEQPQHF.

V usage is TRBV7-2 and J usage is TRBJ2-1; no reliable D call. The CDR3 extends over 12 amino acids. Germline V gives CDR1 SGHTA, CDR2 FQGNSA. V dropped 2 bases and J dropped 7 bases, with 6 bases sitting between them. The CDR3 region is CASSLPGNEQFF. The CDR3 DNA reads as TGTGCCAGCAGCTTACCCGGAAATGAGCAGTTCTTC.

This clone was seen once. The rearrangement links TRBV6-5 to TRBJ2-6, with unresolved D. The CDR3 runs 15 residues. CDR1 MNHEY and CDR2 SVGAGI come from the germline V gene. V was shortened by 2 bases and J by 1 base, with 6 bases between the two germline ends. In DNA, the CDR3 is TGTGCCAGCAGTTACAGTGTTTCTGGGGCCAACGTCCTGACTTTC. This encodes CASSYSVSGANVLTF.

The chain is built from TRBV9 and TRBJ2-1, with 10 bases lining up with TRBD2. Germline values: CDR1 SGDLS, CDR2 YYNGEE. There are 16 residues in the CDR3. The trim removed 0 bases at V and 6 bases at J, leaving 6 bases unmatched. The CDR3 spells CASSVVAGGLANEQFF. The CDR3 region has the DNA TGTGCCAGCAGCGTAGTAGCGGGAGGTCTGGCCAATGAGCAGTTCTTC.